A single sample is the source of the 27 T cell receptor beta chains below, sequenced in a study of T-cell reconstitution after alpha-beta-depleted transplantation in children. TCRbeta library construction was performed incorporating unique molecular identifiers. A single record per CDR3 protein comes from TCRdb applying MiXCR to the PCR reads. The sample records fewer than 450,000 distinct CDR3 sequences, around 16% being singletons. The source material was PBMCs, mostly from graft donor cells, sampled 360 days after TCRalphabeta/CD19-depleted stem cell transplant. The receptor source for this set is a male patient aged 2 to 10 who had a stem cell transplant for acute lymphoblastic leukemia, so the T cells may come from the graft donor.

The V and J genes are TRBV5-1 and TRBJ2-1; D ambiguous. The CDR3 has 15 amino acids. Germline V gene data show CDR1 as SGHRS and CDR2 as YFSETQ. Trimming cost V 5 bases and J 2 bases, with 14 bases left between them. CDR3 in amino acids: CASRWAPMPYNEQFF. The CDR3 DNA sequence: TGCGCCAGCAGATGGGCTCCCATGCCCTACAATGAGCAGTTCTTC.

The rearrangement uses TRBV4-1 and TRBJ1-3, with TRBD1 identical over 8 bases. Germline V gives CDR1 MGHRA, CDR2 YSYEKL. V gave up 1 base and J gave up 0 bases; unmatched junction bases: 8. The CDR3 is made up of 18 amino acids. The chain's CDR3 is CASSQGGGTGGSGNTIYF. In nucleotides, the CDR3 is TGCGCCAGCAGCCAAGGTGGGGGGACAGGCGGCTCTGGAAACACCATATATTTT.

CDR3 residues: CASSLGQGLGDTQYF. In DNA, the CDR3 is TGTGCCAGCAGCTTAGGACAGGGGCTTGGGGATACGCAGTATTTT. The gene calls are TRBV7-6 and TRBJ2-3, with 8 bases matching TRBD1. V lost 1 base, J lost 6 bases, and 6 bases stayed unmatched. The CDR3 runs 15 residues. Germline CDR1 SGHVS, CDR2 FNYEAQ.

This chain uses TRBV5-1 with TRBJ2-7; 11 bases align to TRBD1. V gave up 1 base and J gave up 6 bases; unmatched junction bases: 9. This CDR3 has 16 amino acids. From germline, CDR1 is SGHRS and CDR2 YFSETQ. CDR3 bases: TGCGCCAGCAGCTTGTTCTTAGGTGGACAGGGGGCCGAGCAGTACTTC. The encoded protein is CASSLFLGGQGAEQYF.

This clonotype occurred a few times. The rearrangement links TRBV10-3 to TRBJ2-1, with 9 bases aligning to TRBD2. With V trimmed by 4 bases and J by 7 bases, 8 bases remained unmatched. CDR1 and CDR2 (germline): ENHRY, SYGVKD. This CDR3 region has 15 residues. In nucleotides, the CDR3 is TGTGCCATCAGTGGGGCGGGAGGGCGGAAGAATGAGCAGTTCTTC. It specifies CAISGAGGRKNEQFF.

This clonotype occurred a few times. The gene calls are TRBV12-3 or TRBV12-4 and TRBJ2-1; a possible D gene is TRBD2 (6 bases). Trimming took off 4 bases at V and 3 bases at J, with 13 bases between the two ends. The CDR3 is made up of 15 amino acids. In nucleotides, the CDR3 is TGTGCCAGCAGTTACCCAGAAGCGGGCTACAATGAGCAGTTCTTC. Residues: CASSYPEAGYNEQFF.

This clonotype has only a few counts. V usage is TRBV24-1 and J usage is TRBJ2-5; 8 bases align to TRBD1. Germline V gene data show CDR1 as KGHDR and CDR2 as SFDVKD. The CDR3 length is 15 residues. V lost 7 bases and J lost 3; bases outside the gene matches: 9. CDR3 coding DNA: TGTGCCACCAGACACATCGGACAGGGTAAAGAGACCCAGTACTTC. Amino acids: CATRHIGQGKETQYF.

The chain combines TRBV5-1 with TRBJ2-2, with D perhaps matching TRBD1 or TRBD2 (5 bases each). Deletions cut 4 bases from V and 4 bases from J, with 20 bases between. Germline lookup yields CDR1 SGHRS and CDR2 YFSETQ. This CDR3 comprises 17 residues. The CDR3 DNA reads TGCGCCAGCAGCACTAGTAGGGGACCGGGTCGCACCGGGGAGCTGTTTTTT. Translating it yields CASSTSRGPGRTGELFF.

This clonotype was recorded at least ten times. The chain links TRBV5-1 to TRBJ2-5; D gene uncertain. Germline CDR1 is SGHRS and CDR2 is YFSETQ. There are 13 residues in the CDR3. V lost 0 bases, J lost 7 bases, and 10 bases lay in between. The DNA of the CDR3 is TGCGCCAGCAGCTTGGAACGGTTTGGGACCCAGTACTTC. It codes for CASSLERFGTQYF.

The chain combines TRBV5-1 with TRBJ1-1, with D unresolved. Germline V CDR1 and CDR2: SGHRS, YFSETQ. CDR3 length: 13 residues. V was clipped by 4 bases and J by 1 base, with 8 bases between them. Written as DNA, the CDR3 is TGCGCCAGCAGCAATATAAAGAACACTGAAGCTTTCTTT. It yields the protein CASSNIKNTEAFF.

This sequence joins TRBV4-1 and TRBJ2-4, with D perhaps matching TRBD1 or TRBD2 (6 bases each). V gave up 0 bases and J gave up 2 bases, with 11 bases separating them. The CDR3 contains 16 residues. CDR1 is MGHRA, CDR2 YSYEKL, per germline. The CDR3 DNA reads TGCGCCAGCAGCCAAGAGTGGGGGGCGCCCAAAAACATTCAGTACTTC. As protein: CASSQEWGAPKNIQYF.

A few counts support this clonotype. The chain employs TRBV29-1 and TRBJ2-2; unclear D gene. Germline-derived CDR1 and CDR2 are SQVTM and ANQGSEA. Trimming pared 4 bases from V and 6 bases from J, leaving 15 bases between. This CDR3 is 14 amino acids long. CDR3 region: CSVVGLERSGELFF. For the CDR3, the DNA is TGCAGCGTTGTTGGCCTGGAGAGGTCCGGGGAGCTGTTTTTT.

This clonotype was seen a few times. In DNA form, the CDR3 reads TGTGCCAGCAGTTTACTTGGGTACTACGAGCAGTACTTC. Its protein is CASSLLGYYEQYF. This chain links TRBV12-3 or TRBV12-4 with TRBJ2-7; D not certain. The CDR3 is 13 residues long. V lost 2 bases and J lost 3, with 8 bases in between.

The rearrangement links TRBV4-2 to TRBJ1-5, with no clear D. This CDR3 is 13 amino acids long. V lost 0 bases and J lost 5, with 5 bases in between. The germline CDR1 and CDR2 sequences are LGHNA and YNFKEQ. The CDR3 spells CASSQERDQPQHF. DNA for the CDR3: TGTGCCAGCAGCCAAGAAAGGGATCAGCCCCAGCATTTT.

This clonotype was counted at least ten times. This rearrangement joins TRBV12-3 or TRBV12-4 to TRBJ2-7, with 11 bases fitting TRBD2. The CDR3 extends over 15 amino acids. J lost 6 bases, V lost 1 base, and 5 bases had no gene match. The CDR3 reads CASSLGGLAGAEQYF. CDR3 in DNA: TGTGCCAGCAGTTTAGGAGGACTAGCGGGTGCCGAGCAGTACTTC.

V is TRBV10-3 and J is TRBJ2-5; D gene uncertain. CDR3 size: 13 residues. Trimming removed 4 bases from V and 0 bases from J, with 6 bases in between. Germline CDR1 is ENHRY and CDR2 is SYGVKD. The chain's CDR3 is CAISGQDQETQYF. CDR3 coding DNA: TGTGCCATCAGTGGGCAGGACCAAGAGACCCAGTACTTC.

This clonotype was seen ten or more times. This CDR3 reads CASSIALAGVNEQFF. The CDR3 DNA sequence: TGCGCCAGCAGCATCGCACTAGCGGGAGTCAATGAGCAGTTCTTC. The chain uses TRBV5-1 and TRBJ2-1; 11 bases are a match to TRBD2. Germline V gives CDR1 SGHRS, CDR2 YFSETQ. V shed 4 bases, J shed 6 bases, and the junction held 6 bases outside the gene matches. The CDR3 consists of 15 residues.

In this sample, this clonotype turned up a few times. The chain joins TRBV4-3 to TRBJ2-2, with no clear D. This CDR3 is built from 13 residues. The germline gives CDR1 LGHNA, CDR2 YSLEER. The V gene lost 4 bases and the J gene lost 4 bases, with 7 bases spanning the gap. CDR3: CASSRPITGELFF. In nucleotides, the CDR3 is TGCGCCAGCAGCCGTCCAATCACCGGGGAGCTGTTTTTT.

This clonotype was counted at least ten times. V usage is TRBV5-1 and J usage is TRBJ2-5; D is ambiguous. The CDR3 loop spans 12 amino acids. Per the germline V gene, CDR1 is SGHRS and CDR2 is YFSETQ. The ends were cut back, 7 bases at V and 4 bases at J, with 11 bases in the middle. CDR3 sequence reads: CASRIVPETQYF. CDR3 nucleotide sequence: TGCGCCAGCCGGATAGTTCCAGAGACCCAGTACTTC.

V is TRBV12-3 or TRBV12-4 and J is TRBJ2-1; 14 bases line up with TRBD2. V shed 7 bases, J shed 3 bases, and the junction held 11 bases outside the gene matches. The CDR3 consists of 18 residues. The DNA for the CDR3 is TGTGCCAGCACCGCTGGGGGACTAGCGGGAGTCATCTACAATGAGCAGTTCTTC. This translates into CASTAGGLAGVIYNEQFF.

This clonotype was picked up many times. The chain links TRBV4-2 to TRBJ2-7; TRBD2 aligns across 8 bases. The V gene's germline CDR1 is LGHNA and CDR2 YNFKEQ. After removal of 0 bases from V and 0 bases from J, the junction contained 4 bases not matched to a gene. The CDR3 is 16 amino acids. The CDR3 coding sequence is TGTGCCAGCAGCCAAGAAAGCGGGAGCGCCTCCTACGAGCAGTACTTC. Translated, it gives CASSQESGSASYEQYF.

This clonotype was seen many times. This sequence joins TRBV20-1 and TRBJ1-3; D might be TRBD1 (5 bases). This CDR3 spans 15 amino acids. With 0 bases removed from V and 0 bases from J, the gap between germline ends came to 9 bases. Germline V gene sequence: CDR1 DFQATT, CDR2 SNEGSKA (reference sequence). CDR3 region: CSARDWGPSGNTIYF. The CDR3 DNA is TGCAGTGCTAGAGATTGGGGCCCCTCTGGAAACACCATATATTTT.

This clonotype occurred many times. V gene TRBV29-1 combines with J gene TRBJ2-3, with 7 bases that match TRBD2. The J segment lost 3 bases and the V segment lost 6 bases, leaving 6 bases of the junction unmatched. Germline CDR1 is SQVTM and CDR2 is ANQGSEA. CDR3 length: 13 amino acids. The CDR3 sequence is CSVGGTVTDTQYF. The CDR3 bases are TGCAGCGTGGGGGGGACGGTTACAGATACGCAGTATTTT.

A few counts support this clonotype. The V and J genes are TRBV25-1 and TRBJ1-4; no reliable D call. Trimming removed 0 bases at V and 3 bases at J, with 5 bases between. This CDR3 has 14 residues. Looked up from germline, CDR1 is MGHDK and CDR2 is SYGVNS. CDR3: CASSEYGSNEKLFF. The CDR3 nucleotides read TGTGCCAGCAGTGAATACGGGTCTAATGAAAAACTGTTTTTT. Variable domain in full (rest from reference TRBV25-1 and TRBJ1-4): EADIYQTPRYLVIGTGKKITLECSQTMGHDKMYWYQQDPGMELHLIHYSYGVNSTEKGDLSSESTVSRIRTEHFPLTLESARPSHTSQYLCASSEYGSNEKLFFGSGTQLSVL.

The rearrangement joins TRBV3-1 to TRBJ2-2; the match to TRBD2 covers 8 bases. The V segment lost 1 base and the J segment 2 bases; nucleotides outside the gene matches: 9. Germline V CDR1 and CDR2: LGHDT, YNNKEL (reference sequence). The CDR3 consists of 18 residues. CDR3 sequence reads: CASSQGLTSGLNTGELFF. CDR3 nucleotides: TGTGCCAGCAGCCAAGGGCTTACTAGCGGCCTCAACACCGGGGAGCTGTTTTTT.

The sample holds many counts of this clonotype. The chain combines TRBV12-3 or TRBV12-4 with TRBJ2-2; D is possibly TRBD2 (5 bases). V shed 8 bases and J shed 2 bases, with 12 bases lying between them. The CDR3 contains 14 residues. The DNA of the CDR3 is TGTGCCAGCGGTGGACTGAGAAACACCGGGGAGCTGTTTTTT. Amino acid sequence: CASGGLRNTGELFF.

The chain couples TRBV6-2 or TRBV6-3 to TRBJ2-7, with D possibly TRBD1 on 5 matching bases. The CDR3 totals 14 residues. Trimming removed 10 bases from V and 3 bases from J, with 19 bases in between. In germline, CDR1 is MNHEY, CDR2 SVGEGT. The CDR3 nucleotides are TGTGCCACCAACGCCCCTGCCAGGGTCTACGAGCAGTACTTC. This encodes CATNAPARVYEQYF.